The T cell receptor beta chain described here comes from a study of cytomegalovirus exposure and HLA in healthy donors. Findings and caveats of the study: High sensitivity and specificity were reportedly achieved when the classifier diagnosed cytomegalovirus status.

The V gene's germline CDR1 is MGHRA and CDR2 YSYEKL. CDR3 length equals 13 residues. Trimming shortened V by 0 bases and J by 5 bases, and 6 bases separated the two germline ends. With 60 Vbeta and 13 Jbeta primers, the PCR was carried out. Data came from immunoSEQ multiplex PCR; TCRdb stores just in-frame clones and leaves some out. Of 100,000 to 120,000 clones detected, under 85% appear once; the ten largest clones hold 6.2%. With respect to this clone: Antigen specificity is unknown.

Sequencing used PBMCs. This sequence joins TRBV4-1 and TRBJ2-3, with unresolved D. The clonotype comes from a man under 40 in good health and CMV-seropositive. The CDR3 reads CASSQERRDTQYF. As DNA, the CDR3 is TGCGCCAGCAGCCAAGAGAGGCGAGATACGCAGTATTTT.